This T cell receptor beta chain is drawn from a study of T-cell reconstitution after alpha-beta-depleted transplantation in children. The CDR3 consists of 14 residues. The V gene lost 4 bases and the J gene lost 0 bases, with 7 bases spanning the gap. Germline V lookup: CDR1 MNHEY, CDR2 SVGAGI. The study, taken as a whole, reports: A year post-transplant, T-cell counts and diversity derived mostly from newly produced T cells. Several hundred expanded graft clones reportedly were the source of alpha-beta T cells about two months after transplant. Surviving recipient T cells and thymic progenitors produced the high day-60 TCRbeta diversity seen in some patients.

Concerning this clonotype itself: Its antigen is undetermined.

Library preparation (for TCRbeta) was performed with unique molecular identifiers. MiXCR, applied by TCRdb to the PCR reads, yields one record per CDR3 protein. The table records about a million distinct CDR3 sequences, less than 30% of them present only once. Sequenced here: PBMCs, mostly from graft donor cells, sampled 360 days after TCRalphabeta/CD19-depleted stem cell transplant. The rearrangement uses TRBV6-5 and TRBJ2-4; D is uncertain. This sequence originates from a boy in the first two years of life who had a stem cell transplant for SCID, so the T cells may come from the graft donor. The chain's CDR3 is CASSSQAAKNIQYF. The CDR3 region has the DNA TGTGCCAGCAGTTCCCAGGCAGCCAAAAACATTCAGTACTTC.